The rows below give T cell receptor beta chains drawn from one sample of a study of cytomegalovirus exposure and HLA in healthy donors. Repertoires were generated with immunoSEQ multiplex PCR, while TCRdb's copy carries only in-frame clones and drops some. The sample records roughly 180,000 clones, around 72% being singletons. What was sequenced was PBMCs. Source of these receptors: a female donor in good health and CMV-seronegative. Each CDR3 is given with its conserved first and last residue. D genes are given only for firm matches. Expanded clones are given a class, and other clones once, few, many or no size at all.

j_call clone_size d_call v_call cdr3_aa cdr3_nt
TRBJ1-1 NA NA TRBV4-3 CASSQAGNTEAFF TGCGCCAGCAGCCAAGCAGGGAACACTGAAGCTTTCTTT
TRBJ2-5 NA NA TRBV18 CASSPAYQETQYF TGTGCCAGCTCACCGGCATATCAAGAGACCCAGTACTTC
TRBJ1-2 NA TRBD1 TRBV2 CASSGDRTSYGYTF TGTGCCAGCAGTGGGGACAGGACGAGCTATGGCTACACCTTC
TRBJ2-5 NA TRBD1 TRBV18 CASSPKTGGETQYF TGTGCCAGCTCGCCTAAAACAGGGGGTGAGACCCAGTACTTC
TRBJ1-4 NA NA TRBV7-9 CASSLGAVGEKLFF TGTGCCAGCAGCCTAGGGGCCGTAGGCGAAAAACTGTTTTTT
TRBJ2-7 NA TRBD1 TRBV6-1 CASRQDRGHEQYF TGTGCCAGCAGACAGGACAGGGGCCACGAGCAGTACTTC
TRBJ1-1 NA NA TRBV18 CASSLHGSENTEAFF TGTGCCAGCTCGCTACACGGGTCAGAGAACACTGAAGCTTTCTTT
TRBJ2-1 NA TRBD2 TRBV5-8 CASSFASGPGRYNEQFF TGTGCCAGCAGCTTTGCTAGCGGGCCCGGGCGATACAATGAGCAGTTCTTC
TRBJ1-2 NA NA TRBV6-5 CASSYLGAVGYTF TGTGCCAGCAGTTACCTAGGGGCGGTTGGCTACACCTTC
TRBJ2-7 NA NA TRBV7-6 CASSLDQGSYEQYF TGTGCCAGCAGCTTAGACCAGGGGAGCTACGAGCAGTACTTC
TRBJ2-1 few TRBD1 TRBV28 CASSPRQGRNNEQFF TGTGCCAGCAGTCCTCGACAGGGGCGAAACAATGAGCAGTTCTTC
TRBJ1-6 NA NA TRBV4-1 CASSPQSPASPLHF TGCGCCAGCAGCCCCCAGTCGCCCGCTTCACCCCTCCACTTT
TRBJ2-7 NA NA TRBV9 CASSVGDGLTYEQYF TGTGCCAGCAGCGTAGGGGATGGACTAACCTACGAGCAGTACTTC
TRBJ1-1 few NA TRBV4-2 CASSFGRRNTEAFF TGTGCCAGCAGCTTTGGGAGACGGAACACTGAAGCTTTCTTT
TRBJ2-5 once TRBD1 TRBV18 CASSAGTGDVTQYF TGTGCCAGCTCAGCCGGGACAGGGGACGTGACCCAGTACTTC
TRBJ2-5 NA TRBD2 TRBV7-2 CASSLGAGGGETQYF TGTGCCAGCAGCTTGGGCGCGGGAGGGGGAGAGACCCAGTACTTC
TRBJ1-5 NA TRBD1 TRBV28 CASSLTGGNNQPQHF TGTGCCAGCAGTTTGACAGGGGGCAACAATCAGCCCCAGCATTTT
TRBJ1-2 few NA TRBV6-1 CASTPEEFGGYTF TGTGCCAGCACCCCGGAGGAGTTCGGGGGCTACACCTTC
TRBJ1-2 NA TRBD1 TRBV27 CASSSVGTGGFSYTF TGTGCCAGCAGTTCCGTCGGGACAGGGGGCTTTAGCTACACCTTC
TRBJ2-3 once TRBD2 TRBV4-3 CASSPLGLAGTDTQYF TGCGCCAGCAGCCCCCTCGGACTAGCGGGGACGGATACGCAGTATTTT
TRBJ2-5 NA TRBD1 TRBV19 CASSSWDSGETQYF TGTGCCAGTAGTTCTTGGGACAGTGGGGAGACCCAGTACTTC
TRBJ2-1 NA NA TRBV11-2 CASSLQRSNNEQFF TGTGCCAGCAGCTTACAGCGGTCGAATAATGAGCAGTTCTTC
TRBJ2-2 once NA TRBV27 CASSFEDTGELFF TGTGCCAGCAGTTTCGAGGACACCGGGGAGCTGTTTTTT
TRBJ2-7 NA TRBD2 TRBV5-4 CASSLTGGVRYEQYF TGTGCCAGCAGCCTGACGGGGGGAGTACGGTACGAGCAGTACTTC
TRBJ2-1 NA TRBD1 TRBV4-3 CASSQDGTAYNEQFF TGCGCCAGCAGCCAAGATGGGACAGCGTACAATGAGCAGTTCTTC
TRBJ2-7 NA TRBD2 TRBV14 CASSQRLALHEQYF TGTGCCAGCAGCCAACGACTAGCTCTACACGAGCAGTACTTC
TRBJ1-1 NA NA TRBV15 CATSRDRAQNTEAFF TGTGCCACCAGCAGAGATCGTGCACAGAACACTGAAGCTTTCTTT
TRBJ1-1 NA NA TRBV4-1 CASSPQGGTEAFF TGCGCCAGCAGCCCACAGGGTGGTACTGAAGCTTTCTTT
TRBJ2-5 NA NA TRBV7-3 CASSLVQGRVETQYF TGTGCCAGCAGCTTAGTTCAGGGCAGGGTTGAGACCCAGTACTTC
TRBJ2-5 NA TRBD2 TRBV5-1 CASSPGLAGLQGTQYF TGCGCCAGCAGCCCGGGACTAGCGGGCCTCCAAGGGACCCAGTACTTC
TRBJ2-5 few NA TRBV10-3 CATDGGETQYF TGTGCCACCGATGGAGGAGAGACCCAGTACTTC
TRBJ2-5 NA TRBD1 TRBV11-2 CASSSSPTGGRETQYF TGTGCCAGCAGCTCCTCCCCGACAGGGGGCAGAGAGACCCAGTACTTC
TRBJ2-1 NA TRBD1 TRBV27 CASSLPGQGRNEQFF TGTGCCAGCAGTTTGCCCGGACAGGGGAGGAATGAGCAGTTCTTC
TRBJ2-7 NA NA TRBV11-1 CASSLSRSYEQYF TGTGCCAGCAGCTTATCGAGATCCTACGAGCAGTACTTC
TRBJ1-6 NA TRBD1 TRBV6-5 CASSYTTYRGGSPLHF TGTGCCAGCAGTTACACCACCTACAGGGGCGGTTCACCCCTCCACTTT
TRBJ1-5 NA TRBD1 TRBV19 CASSMRAGGDAQHF TGTGCCAGTAGTATGAGGGCAGGGGGCGATGCCCAGCATTTT
TRBJ1-4 NA NA TRBV19 CASSTRQKVEKLFF TGTGCCAGTAGTACCCGACAGAAGGTTGAAAAACTGTTTTTT
TRBJ2-1 NA TRBD2 TRBV11-3 CASSPGREDGEQFF TGTGCCAGCAGCCCTGGGCGGGAGGATGGTGAGCAGTTCTTC
TRBJ1-1 NA NA TRBV25-1 CASRRGTDTNTEAFF TGTGCCAGCAGAAGGGGGACGGATACGAACACTGAAGCTTTCTTT
TRBJ2-3 few NA TRBV2 CASSNQGYTDTQYF TGTGCCAGCAGTAATCAGGGATACACAGATACGCAGTATTTT
TRBJ2-3 NA NA TRBV27 CASSLGQISTDTQYF TGTGCCAGCAGTTTGGGCCAGATTAGCACAGATACGCAGTATTTT
TRBJ1-2 NA NA TRBV5-8 CASSLARLSFYGYTF TGTGCCAGCAGCTTGGCCCGACTTTCTTTCTATGGCTACACCTTC
TRBJ2-1 NA TRBD2 TRBV2 CASTGAGVANEQFF TGTGCCAGCACAGGAGCGGGAGTAGCCAATGAGCAGTTCTTC
TRBJ2-2 NA NA TRBV11-2 CASSSSLPSNTGELFF TGTGCCAGCAGCTCCTCACTACCTTCGAACACCGGGGAGCTGTTTTTT
TRBJ2-1 NA NA TRBV21-1 CASSKVLSEVLLQREGGNEQFF TGTGCCAGCAGCAAAGTCCTGTCTGAGGTTTTGCTACAGCGGGAGGGCGGGAATGAGCAGTTCTTC
TRBJ2-1 few TRBD2 TRBV25-1 CASNPGTSVASEQFF TGTGCCAGTAACCCGGGGACTAGCGTTGCTAGTGAGCAGTTCTTC